This T cell receptor beta chain was recorded in a study of neurological immune-mediated disorders. Findings of the study overall: Phylogenetic grouping assigned the repertoires of 18 of 34 multiple sclerosis patients to a single cluster of related CDR3 sequences. This cluster may be a repertoire-level signature.

Time point: longitudinal time-point 3. This clonotype showed up many times. The antigen is not known. MiXCR, run by TCRdb on the 5' RACE reads, gives a single entry per CDR3 protein. This table has about 81,000 distinct CDR3 sequences, 4.3% appearing once. Sequenced input: PBMCs. The origin of this receptor is a woman aged 55 to 70 with multiple sclerosis.

In DNA form, the CDR3 reads TGCAGTGCTAGATCTCTTAGCGGGGGAACCTACAATGAGCAGTTCTTC. Translated: CSARSLSGGTYNEQFF. The V call is TRBV20-1, the J call TRBJ2-1; 9 bases agree with TRBD2. The germline V gene has CDR1 DFQATT and CDR2 SNEGSKA (reference sequence). The CDR3 consists of 16 residues. V lost 2 bases and J lost 2; bases outside the gene matches: 7.